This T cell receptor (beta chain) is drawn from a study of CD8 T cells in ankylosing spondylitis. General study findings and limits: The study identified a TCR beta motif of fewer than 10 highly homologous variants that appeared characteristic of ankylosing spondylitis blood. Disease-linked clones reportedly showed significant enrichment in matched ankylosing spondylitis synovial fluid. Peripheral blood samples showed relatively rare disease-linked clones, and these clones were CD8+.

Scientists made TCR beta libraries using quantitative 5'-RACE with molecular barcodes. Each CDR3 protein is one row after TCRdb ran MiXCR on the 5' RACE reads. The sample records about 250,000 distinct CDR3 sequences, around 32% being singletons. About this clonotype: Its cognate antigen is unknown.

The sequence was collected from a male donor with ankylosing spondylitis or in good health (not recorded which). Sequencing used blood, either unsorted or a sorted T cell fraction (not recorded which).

In DNA, the CDR3 is TGTGCCAGCAGCAAAAATTACGAGACCCAGTACTTC. The encoded protein is CASSKNYETQYF. V and J are TRBV11-2 and TRBJ2-5; D not certain. With 5 bases removed from V and 5 bases from J, the gap between germline ends came to 9 bases. This CDR3 has 12 residues. Germline V gene sequence: CDR1 SGHAT, CDR2 FQNNGV.